This T cell receptor beta chain was sequenced in a study of CD8 T cells in Susac syndrome. Germline loops: CDR1 MDHEN, CDR2 SYDVKM. V shed 1 base and J 0 bases; nucleotides not matched to a gene: 10. This CDR3 contains 18 residues. Random hexamers were used to reverse transcribe about 0.5 to 1 ug of RNA. TCRdb recomputed calls from the immunoSEQ multiplex PCR reads with MiXCR, one row per CDR3 protein. This table holds approximately 300,000 distinct CDR3 sequences, approximately 85% found once. The sequence derives from a human donor with multiple sclerosis. Specimen: CD8+ T cells from PBMCs. V gene TRBV28 combines with J gene TRBJ2-7; 9 nucleotides align to TRBD1. CDR3 bases: TGTGCCAGCAGTTTATTAGGAGGGGGACAGGGACTCTCCTACGAGCAGTACTTC. It translates to CASSLLGGGQGLSYEQYF. The complete variable domain, with remaining parts taken from reference TRBV28 and TRBJ2-7, reads DVKVTQSSRYLVKRTGEKVFLECVQDMDHENMFWYRQDPGLGLRLIYFSYDVKMKEKGDIPEGYSVSREKKERFSLILESASTNQTSMYLCASSLLGGGQGLSYEQYFGPGTRLTVT.